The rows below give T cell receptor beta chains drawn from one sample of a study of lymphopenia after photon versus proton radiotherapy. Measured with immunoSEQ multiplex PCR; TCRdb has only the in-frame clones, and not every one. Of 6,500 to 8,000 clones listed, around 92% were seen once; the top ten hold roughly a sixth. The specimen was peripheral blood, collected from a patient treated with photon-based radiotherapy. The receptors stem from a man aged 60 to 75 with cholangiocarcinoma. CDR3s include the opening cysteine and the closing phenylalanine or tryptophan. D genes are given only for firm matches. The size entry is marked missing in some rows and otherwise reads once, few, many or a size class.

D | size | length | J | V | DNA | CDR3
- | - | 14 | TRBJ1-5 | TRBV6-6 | TGTGCCAGCAGTTACCACTCAGGGAATCAGCCCCAGCATTTT | CASSYHSGNQPQHF
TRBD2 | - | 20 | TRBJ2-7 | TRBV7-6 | TGTGCCAGCAGCTTACTGACGGCGGTAGCGGGAGAGATCGGGTTATACGAGCAGTACTTC | CASSLLTAVAGEIGLYEQYF
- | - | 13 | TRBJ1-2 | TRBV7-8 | TGTGCCAGCAGCCCCAGCCGGGACTCGGGCTACACCTTC | CASSPSRDSGYTF
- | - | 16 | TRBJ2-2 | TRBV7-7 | TGTGCTAGCAGCTTGGATGGGGGGTCGGACACCGGGGAGCTGTTTTTT | CASSLDGGSDTGELFF
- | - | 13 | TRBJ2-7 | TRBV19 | TGTGCCAGTGGGTCGGGAGTTGGGTACGAGCAGTACTTC | CASGSGVGYEQYF
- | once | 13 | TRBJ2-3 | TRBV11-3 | TGTGCCAGCAGCGGAGGTGGCTCGTTGGTCAGGGATTTT | CASSGGGSLVRDF
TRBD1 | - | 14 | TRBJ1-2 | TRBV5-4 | TGTGCCAGCAGCTCACAGGGGGCATCGGGTGGCTACACCTTC | CASSSQGASGGYTF
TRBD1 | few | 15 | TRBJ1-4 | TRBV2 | TGTGCCAGCAGTGAGGGGACAGGGGGGAATGAAAAACTGTTTTTT | CASSEGTGGNEKLFF
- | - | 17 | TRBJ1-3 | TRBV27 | TGTGCCAGCAGTCCCTTTTATATGGGGCAAGCTGGAAACACCATATATTTT | CASSPFYMGQAGNTIYF
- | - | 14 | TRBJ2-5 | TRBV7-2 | TGTGCCAGCAGCTTCGGACGGGGAGAAGAGACCCAGTACTTC | CASSFGRGEETQYF
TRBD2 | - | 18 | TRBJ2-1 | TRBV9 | TGTGCCAGCAGCGTAGAGGTGGGAGGGCCTTTGGAATACAATGAGCAGTTCTTC | CASSVEVGGPLEYNEQFF
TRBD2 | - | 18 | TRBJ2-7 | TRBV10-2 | TGCGCCCGAGCGATCCGGGACTATAACCGCTCTTTGATCTACGAGCAGTACTTC | CARAIRDYNRSLIYEQYF
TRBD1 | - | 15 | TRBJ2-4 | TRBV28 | TGTGCCAGCAGTCCCTCGGGACAGGGCAAAAACATTCAGTACTTC | CASSPSGQGKNIQYF
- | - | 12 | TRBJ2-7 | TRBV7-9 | TGTGCCAGCAGCTTCACAGGCTACGAGCAGTACTTC | CASSFTGYEQYF
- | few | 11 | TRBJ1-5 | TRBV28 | TGTGCCAGCAGTTCGAGACAGCCCCAGCATTTT | CASSSRQPQHF
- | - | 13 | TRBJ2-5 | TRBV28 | TGTGCCAGCAGTCTCTATTACCAAGAGACCCAGTACTTC | CASSLYYQETQYF
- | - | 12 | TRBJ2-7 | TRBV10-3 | TGTGCCATCAGTGTCGTAGCGCTCGAGCAGTACTTC | CAISVVALEQYF
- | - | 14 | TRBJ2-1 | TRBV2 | TGTGCCAGCAGTGACAGGCTCTCCTACAATGAGCAGTTCTTC | CASSDRLSYNEQFF
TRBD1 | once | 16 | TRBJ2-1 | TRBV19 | TGTGCCAGTAGTATAGACTCAGGGGGCTCCTACAATGAGCAGTTCTTC | CASSIDSGGSYNEQFF
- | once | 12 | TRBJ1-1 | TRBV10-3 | TGTGCCATCGGGGGAGCGAACACTGAAGCTTTCTTT | CAIGGANTEAFF
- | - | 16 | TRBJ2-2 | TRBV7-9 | TGTGCCAGCAACATCGACGACAGGTACAACACCGGGGAGCTGTTTTTT | CASNIDDRYNTGELFF
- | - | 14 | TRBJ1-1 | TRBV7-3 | TGTGCCAGCAGCCCCGGGAGGGATCACACTGAAGCTTTCTTT | CASSPGRDHTEAFF
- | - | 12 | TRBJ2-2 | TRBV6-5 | TGTGCCAGCAGCGGGGTAACCGGGGAGCTGTTTTTT | CASSGVTGELFF
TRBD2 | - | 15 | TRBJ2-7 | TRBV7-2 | TGTGCCAGCAGCCCCCATGGGGGACTACTCTACGAGCAGTACTTC | CASSPHGGLLYEQYF
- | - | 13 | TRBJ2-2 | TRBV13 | TGTGCCAGCAGCTTAGATCACACCGGGGAGCTGTTTTTT | CASSLDHTGELFF
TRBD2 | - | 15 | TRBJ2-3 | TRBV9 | TGTGCCAGCAGCTCCCGCGGGGGGGTCGCAGATACGCAGTATTTT | CASSSRGGVADTQYF
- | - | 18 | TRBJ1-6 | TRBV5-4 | TGTGCCAGCAGCTTGGGCGGGCCGGTTGGCTCCTATAATTCACCCCTCCACTTT | CASSLGGPVGSYNSPLHF
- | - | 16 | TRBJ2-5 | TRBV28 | TGTGCCAGCAGCCCGTGGGGGGGCTCGGGCCAAGAGACCCAGTACTTC | CASSPWGGSGQETQYF
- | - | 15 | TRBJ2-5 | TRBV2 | TGTGCCAGCACCCCAGGCGGACAGATCCAAGAGACCCAGTACTTC | CASTPGGQIQETQYF
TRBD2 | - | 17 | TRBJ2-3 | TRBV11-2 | TGTGCCAGCAGCTTAACGGGAGGGCCGAATTTCCCAGATACGCAGTATTTT | CASSLTGGPNFPDTQYF
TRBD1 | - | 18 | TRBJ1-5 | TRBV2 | TGTGCCAGCAACGTACGTGGGGGGGCAGGGGGAAGCAATCAGCCCCAGCATTTT | CASNVRGGAGGSNQPQHF
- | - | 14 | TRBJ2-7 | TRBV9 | TGTGCCAGCAGCGTAGATCCGAACCTTGGGGAGCAGTACTTC | CASSVDPNLGEQYF
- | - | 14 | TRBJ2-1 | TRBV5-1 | TGCGCCAGCAGCTTGGAGTTAACAGTCAATGAGCAGTTCTTC | CASSLELTVNEQFF
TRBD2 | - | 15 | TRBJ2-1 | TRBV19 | TGTGCCAGTAGTTCAGCGGGAGTTATCTACAATGAGCAGTTCTTC | CASSSAGVIYNEQFF